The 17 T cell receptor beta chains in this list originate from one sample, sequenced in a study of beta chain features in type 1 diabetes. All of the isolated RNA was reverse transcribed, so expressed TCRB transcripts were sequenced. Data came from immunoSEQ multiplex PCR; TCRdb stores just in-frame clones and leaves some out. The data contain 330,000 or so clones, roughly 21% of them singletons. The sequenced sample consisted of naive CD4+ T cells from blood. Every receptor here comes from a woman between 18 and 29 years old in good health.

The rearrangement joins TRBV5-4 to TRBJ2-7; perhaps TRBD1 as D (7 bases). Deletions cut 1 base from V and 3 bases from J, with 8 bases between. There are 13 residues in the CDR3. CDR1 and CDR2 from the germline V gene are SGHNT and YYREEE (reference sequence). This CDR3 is CASSLQGGYEQYF. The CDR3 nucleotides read TGTGCCAGCAGCTTGCAGGGGGGCTACGAGCAGTACTTC.

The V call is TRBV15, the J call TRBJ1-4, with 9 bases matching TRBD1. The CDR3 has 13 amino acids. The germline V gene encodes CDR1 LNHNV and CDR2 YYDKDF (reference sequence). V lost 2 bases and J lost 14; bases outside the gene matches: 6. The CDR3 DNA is TGTGCCACCAGCAGACTCCGGACAGGGGATCTGTTTTTT. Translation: CATSRLRTGDLFF. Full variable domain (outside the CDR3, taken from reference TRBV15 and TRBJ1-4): DAMVIQNPRYQVTQFGKPVTLSCSQTLNHNVMYWYQQKSSQAPKLLFHYYDKDFNNEADTPDNFQSRRPNTSFCFLDIRSPGLGDTAMYLCATSRLRTGDLFFGSGTQLSVL.

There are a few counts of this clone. The CDR3, as DNA: TGTGCCAGCAGTCGACTAGCGGTTCGGAGGAACATTCAGTACTTC. Protein sequence: CASSRLAVRRNIQYF. The chain employs TRBV2 and TRBJ2-4, with 9 positions matching TRBD2. The CDR3 totals 15 residues. V trimming: 5 bases; J trimming: 7 bases; junction bases outside the gene matches: 9. Germline CDR1 is SNHLY and CDR2 is FYNNEI.

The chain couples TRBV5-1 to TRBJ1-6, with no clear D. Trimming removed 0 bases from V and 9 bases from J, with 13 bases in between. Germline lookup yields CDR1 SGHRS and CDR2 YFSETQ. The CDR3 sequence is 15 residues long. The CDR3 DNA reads TGCGCCAGCAGCTTGGGGTCCGGGGTTAGTTCACCCCTCCACTTT. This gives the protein CASSLGSGVSSPLHF.

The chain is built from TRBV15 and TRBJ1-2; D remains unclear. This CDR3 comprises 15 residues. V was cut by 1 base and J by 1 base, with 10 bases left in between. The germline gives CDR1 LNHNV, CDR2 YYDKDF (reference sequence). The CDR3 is CATSRVLTDNYGYTF. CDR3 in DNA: TGTGCCACCAGCAGAGTCCTCACAGATAACTATGGCTACACCTTC. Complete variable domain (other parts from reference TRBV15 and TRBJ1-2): DAMVIQNPRYQVTQFGKPVTLSCSQTLNHNVMYWYQQKSSQAPKLLFHYYDKDFNNEADTPDNFQSRRPNTSFCFLDIRSPGLGDTAMYLCATSRVLTDNYGYTFGSGTRLTVV.

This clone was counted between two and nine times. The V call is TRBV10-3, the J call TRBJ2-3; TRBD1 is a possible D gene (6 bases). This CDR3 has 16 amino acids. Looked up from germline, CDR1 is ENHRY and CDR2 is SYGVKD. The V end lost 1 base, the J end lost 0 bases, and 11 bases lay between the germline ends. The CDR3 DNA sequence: TGTGCCATCAGTGAGTGGACAGCCACTAGCACAGATACGCAGTATTTT. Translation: CAISEWTATSTDTQYF.

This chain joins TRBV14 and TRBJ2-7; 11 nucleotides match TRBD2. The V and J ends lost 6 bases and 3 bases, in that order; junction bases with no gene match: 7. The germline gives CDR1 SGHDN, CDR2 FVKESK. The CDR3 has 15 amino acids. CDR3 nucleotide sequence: TGTGCCAGCAGAAGTAGCGGGAGGGGAAGCTACGAGCAGTACTTC. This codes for CASRSSGRGSYEQYF.

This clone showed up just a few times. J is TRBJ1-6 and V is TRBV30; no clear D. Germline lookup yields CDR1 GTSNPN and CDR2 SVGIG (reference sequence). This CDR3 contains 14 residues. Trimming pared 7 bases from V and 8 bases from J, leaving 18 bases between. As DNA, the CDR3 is TGTGCCTCGAAAACACCCCCTTTCGATTCACCCCTCCACTTT. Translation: CASKTPPFDSPLHF.

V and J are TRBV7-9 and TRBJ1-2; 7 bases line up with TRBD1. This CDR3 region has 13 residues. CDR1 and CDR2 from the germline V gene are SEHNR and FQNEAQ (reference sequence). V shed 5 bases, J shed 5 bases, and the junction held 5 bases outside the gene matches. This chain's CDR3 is CASSPGTEYGYTF. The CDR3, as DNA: TGTGCCAGCAGCCCCGGGACAGAGTATGGCTACACCTTC.

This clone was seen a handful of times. The CDR3 DNA is TGTGCCCTCGAGGGTTCTAACACCGGGGAGCTGTTTTTT. This gives the protein CALEGSNTGELFF. This chain links TRBV28 with TRBJ2-2; perhaps TRBD2 as D (5 bases). This CDR3 is built from 13 residues. The ends were cut back, 11 bases at V and 2 bases at J, with 12 bases in the middle. Germline-derived CDR1 and CDR2 are MDHEN and SYDVKM.

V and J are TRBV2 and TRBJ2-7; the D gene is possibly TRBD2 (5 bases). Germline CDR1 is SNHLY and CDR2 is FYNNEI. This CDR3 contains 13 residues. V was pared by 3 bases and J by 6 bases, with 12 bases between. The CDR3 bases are TGTGCCAGCAGTGATGAGTTGGGGAGCGAGCAGTACTTC. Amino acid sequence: CASSDELGSEQYF.

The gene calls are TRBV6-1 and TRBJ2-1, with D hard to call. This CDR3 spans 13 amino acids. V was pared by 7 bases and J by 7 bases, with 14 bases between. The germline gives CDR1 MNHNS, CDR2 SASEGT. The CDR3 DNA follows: TGTGCCAGCACCCCCAGTCCCTTGAATGAGCAGTTCTTC. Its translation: CASTPSPLNEQFF.

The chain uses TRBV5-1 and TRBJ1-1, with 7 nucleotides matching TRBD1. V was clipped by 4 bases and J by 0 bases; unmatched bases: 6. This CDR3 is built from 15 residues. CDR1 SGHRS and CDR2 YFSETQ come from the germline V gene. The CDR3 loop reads CASSAGTVMNTEAFF. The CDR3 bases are TGCGCCAGCAGCGCCGGGACAGTCATGAACACTGAAGCTTTCTTT.

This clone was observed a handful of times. The CDR3 DNA reads as TGTGCCAGCAACAACCGGGACTCCGCCGGGGAGCTGTTTTTT. Its protein is CASNNRDSAGELFF. The V call is TRBV4-2, the J call TRBJ2-2; D possibly corresponds to TRBD2 (6 bases). The CDR3 length is 14 residues. CDR1 and CDR2 (germline): LGHNA, YNFKEQ. V lost 7 bases and J 6 bases, leaving 15 bases between the germline ends.

The CDR3 nucleotides read TGCGCCAGCAGCCAGACAGCTTCACCCCTCCACTTT. Its protein is CASSQTASPLHF. This rearrangement joins TRBV4-1 to TRBJ1-6, with D possibly TRBD1 on 5 matching bases. The germline V gene encodes CDR1 MGHRA and CDR2 YSYEKL. Trimming left V 3 bases short and J 9 bases short, with 6 bases between. The length of the CDR3 is 12 residues.

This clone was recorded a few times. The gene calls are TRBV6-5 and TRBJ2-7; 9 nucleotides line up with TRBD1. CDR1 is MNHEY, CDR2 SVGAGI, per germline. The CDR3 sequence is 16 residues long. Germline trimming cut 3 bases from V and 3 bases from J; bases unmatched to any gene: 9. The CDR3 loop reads CASSYRGTGTHYEQYF. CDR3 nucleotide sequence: TGTGCCAGCAGTTATCGGGGGACAGGGACCCACTACGAGCAGTACTTC.

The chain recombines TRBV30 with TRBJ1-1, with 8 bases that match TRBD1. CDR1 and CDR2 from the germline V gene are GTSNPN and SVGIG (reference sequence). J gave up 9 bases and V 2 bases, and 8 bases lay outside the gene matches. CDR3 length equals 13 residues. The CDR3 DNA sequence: TGTGCCTGGAGTTTTCGGACAGGGCTAAAAGCTTTCTTT. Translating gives CAWSFRTGLKAFF.